The rows below give T cell receptor beta chains drawn from one sample of a study of control samples from healthy donors and cancer patients. Repertoires were generated with immunoSEQ multiplex PCR, while TCRdb's copy carries only in-frame clones and drops some. The sample records more than 150,000 clones, approximately 93% being singletons. The material sequenced was blood. The receptors derive from a man aged 45 to 65 in good health. CDR3s include the opening cysteine and the closing phenylalanine or tryptophan. Fields, in order: V gene, D gene, J gene, clone size, CDR3 protein, CDR3 DNA. D genes are given only for firm matches. Not every row has a clone size; where given, it reads once, few, many or a size class.

TRBV6-4	TRBD2	TRBJ2-1	NA	CASSPSTAGGYNEQFF	TGTGCCAGCAGTCCTAGCACAGCGGGAGGGTACAATGAGCAGTTCTTC
TRBV5-1	TRBD1	TRBJ1-1	NA	CASSLGGQGNTEAFF	TGCGCCAGCAGCTTGGGTGGACAGGGGAACACTGAAGCTTTCTTT
TRBV14	TRBD1	TRBJ2-1	once	CASRPGTATYNEQFF	TGTGCCAGCAGGCCCGGGACAGCCACCTACAATGAGCAGTTCTTC
TRBV5-1	NA	TRBJ1-5	NA	CASSLDSYQPQHF	TGCGCCAGCAGCTTGGATTCGTATCAGCCCCAGCATTTT
TRBV19	TRBD2	TRBJ2-1	NA	CASMRAGVVDEQFF	TGTGCCAGTATGAGAGCGGGAGTAGTCGATGAGCAGTTCTTC
TRBV27	TRBD1	TRBJ1-4	NA	CASSSRGGQGYEKLFF	TGTGCCAGCAGTTCAAGGGGGGGACAGGGCTATGAAAAACTGTTTTTT
TRBV5-1	TRBD1	TRBJ2-1	NA	CASSLLTGAYNEQFF	TGCGCCAGCAGCTTACTGACAGGGGCCTACAATGAGCAGTTCTTC
TRBV5-1	NA	TRBJ1-5	NA	CASSLWGLNQPQHF	TGCGCCAGCAGCTTGTGGGGCCTCAATCAGCCCCAGCATTTT
TRBV3-1/TRBV3-2	NA	TRBJ1-2	once	CASSHTGLGGYTF	TGTGCCAGCAGCCACACAGGGTTGGGTGGCTACACCTTC
TRBV6-5	NA	TRBJ1-6	NA	CASSLPNSPLHF	TGTGCCAGCAGTCTCCCGAATTCACCCCTCCACTTT
TRBV3-1/TRBV3-2	NA	TRBJ2-3	NA	CASSQARGVNTQYF	TGTGCCAGCAGCCAAGCGCGCGGGGTTAATACGCAGTATTTT
TRBV3-1/TRBV3-2	NA	TRBJ1-1	NA	CASSQRQLNTEAFF	TGTGCCAGCAGCCAGAGACAGTTGAACACTGAAGCTTTCTTT
TRBV28	NA	TRBJ1-4	NA	CASEADREKLFF	TGTGCCAGCGAGGCGGACAGAGAAAAACTGTTTTTT
TRBV2	TRBD1	TRBJ2-7	NA	CASSPRDRGGEQYF	TGTGCCAGCAGCCCCCGGGACAGGGGAGGCGAGCAGTACTTC
TRBV28	TRBD2	TRBJ2-3	NA	CASSSGTSRTDTQYF	TGTGCCAGCAGTTCCGGGACTAGCCGCACAGATACGCAGTATTTT
TRBV11-2	NA	TRBJ2-1	NA	CASSLAGWNEQFF	TGTGCCAGCAGCTTAGCCGGTTGGAATGAGCAGTTCTTC
TRBV4-2	NA	TRBJ1-3	NA	CTSSPGSGNTIYF	TGTACTTCATCCCCGGGCTCTGGAAACACCATATATTTT
TRBV5-1	NA	TRBJ2-4	NA	CASSLGPSGPKNIQYF	TGCGCCAGCAGCTTGGGACCCTCGGGGCCCAAAAACATTCAGTACTTC
TRBV28	NA	TRBJ2-1	NA	CASSPSYNEQFF	TGTGCCAGCAGTCCCTCCTACAATGAGCAGTTCTTC
TRBV28	NA	TRBJ1-3	NA	CASRLENTIYF	TGTGCCAGCAGGCTGGAAAACACCATATATTTT
TRBV11-2	NA	TRBJ1-1	NA	CASSFTTEAFF	TGTGCCAGCAGCTTTACCACTGAAGCTTTCTTT
TRBV2	NA	TRBJ1-6	NA	CASSERVSSYNSPLHF	TGTGCCAGCAGTGAAAGGGTCAGCTCCTATAATTCACCCCTCCACTTT